Listed here are 9 T cell receptor beta chains from one sample, sequenced in a study of cytomegalovirus exposure and HLA in healthy donors (dated by TCRdb to about 2017). The protocol used for the library was the immunoSEQ multiplex PCR assay. A mixture of 60 forward primers for TCR Vbeta segments and 13 reverse primers for TCR Jbeta segments was used in the multiplex PCR. TCRdb mirrors the immuneACCESS table, restricted to in-frame sequences. Some clones are absent from its copies; in checked studies, under half trace to an unresolved V gene, and the reason for the others is unknown. The sample includes fewer than 200,000 clones, with about two thirds observed a single time. 2.8% of the sample goes to the ten largest clones. The sample taken for sequencing was PBMCs. Receptors were obtained from a woman aged 25 to 39 in good health and CMV-seronegative.

V usage is TRBV6-5 and J usage is TRBJ2-5; D is unclear. Germline CDR1 MNHEY, CDR2 SVGAGI. Trimming stripped 10 bases from V and 5 bases from J, with 11 bases between. The CDR3 consists of 11 residues. The CDR3 loop reads CAIIDGETQYF. The CDR3, as DNA: TGTGCCATCATTGACGGGGAGACCCAGTACTTC.

The chain has TRBV9 and TRBJ1-3; D not resolved. Germline CDR1 and CDR2: SGDLS and YYNGEE. CDR3 length equals 12 residues. Trimming cost V 5 bases and J 2 bases, with 5 bases left between them. The chain's CDR3 is CASRSAGNTIYF. The CDR3 DNA reads as TGTGCCAGCAGGAGCGCTGGAAACACCATATATTTT.

The chain uses TRBV30 and TRBJ2-3; perhaps TRBD1 as D (5 bases). Germline V gene lookup returns CDR1 GTSNPN and CDR2 SVGIG (reference sequence). The V end lost 2 bases, the J end lost 0 bases, and 12 bases lay between the germline ends. The CDR3 covers 15 residues. The CDR3 coding sequence is TGTGCCTGGAGTAAAGGGGCGCGTAGCACAGATACGCAGTATTTT. This encodes CAWSKGARSTDTQYF.

This clone occurred once. The V gene is TRBV13, the J gene TRBJ1-5; 9 bases are a match to TRBD1. V shed 5 bases and J 5 bases; nucleotides not matched to a gene: 4. The CDR3 spans 14 residues. The germline CDR1 and CDR2 sequences are PRHDT and FYEKMQ (reference sequence). The DNA of the CDR3 is TGTGCCAGCAGCCCGGGGACAGGGCATCAGCCCCAGCATTTT. Its translation: CASSPGTGHQPQHF.

This clone was seen more than once but under ten times. This rearrangement joins TRBV28 to TRBJ1-1; D might be TRBD1 (6 bases). Trimming stripped 10 bases from V and 0 bases from J, with 12 bases between. Germline CDR1 reads MDHEN; CDR2 reads SYDVKM. The CDR3 runs 13 residues. The CDR3 region has the DNA TGTGCCACCCACCGGGACATGAACACTGAAGCTTTCTTT. Translated, it gives CATHRDMNTEAFF.

The chain uses TRBV28 and TRBJ2-5, with 10 bases fitting TRBD1. Gene TRBJ2-7 matches the end of the DNA better, so the J call may be wrong. Germline CDR1 reads MDHEN; CDR2 reads SYDVKM. This CDR3 contains 16 residues. The CDR3 nucleotides read TGTGCCAGCAGTTCAGCCGGGACAGGGGTTTCCTACGAGCAGTACTTC. Amino acid sequence: CASSSAGTGVSYEQYF.

This sequence joins TRBV6-4 and TRBJ1-2; the match to TRBD1 covers 8 bases. The V gene end was trimmed by 2 bases and the J gene end by 7 bases; junction bases not matched to a gene: 6. The CDR3 is made up of 14 amino acids. The germline CDR1 and CDR2 sequences are MRHNA and SNTAGT. The CDR3 protein is CASSDPTGVGGYTF. CDR3 in DNA: TGTGCCAGCAGTGACCCGACAGGGGTTGGTGGCTACACCTTC.

The chain employs TRBV27 and TRBJ1-2, with 9 bases aligning to TRBD1. J gave up 5 bases and V 3 bases, and 16 bases lay outside the gene matches. The CDR3 is 18 amino acids. Germline CDR1 and CDR2: MNHEY and SMNVEV (reference sequence). The CDR3, as DNA: TGTGCCAGCAGTTTTCTTCCGGGACAGGGCGCTGAGGGATATGGCTACACCTTC. This encodes CASSFLPGQGAEGYGYTF.

This chain connects TRBV5-1 to TRBJ2-7, with a tentative D call TRBD1 (5 bases). V was trimmed by 0 bases and J by 0 bases, leaving 7 bases between them. Looked up from germline, CDR1 is SGHRS and CDR2 is YFSETQ. The CDR3 has 14 amino acids. This chain's CDR3 is CASSLDQGSYEQYF. In nucleotides, the CDR3 is TGCGCCAGCAGCTTGGACCAGGGCTCCTACGAGCAGTACTTC. Looking up the rest from reference TRBV5-1 and TRBJ2-7 gives the full variable domain: KAGVTQTPRYLIKTRGQQVTLSCSPISGHRSVSWYQQTPGQGLQFLFEYFSETQRNKGNFPGRFSGRQFSNSRSEMNVSTLELGDSALYLCASSLDQGSYEQYFGPGTRLTVT.